Listed below are T cell receptor beta chains from one sample, sequenced in a study of identical twins. MiXCR was run by TCRdb on the 5' RACE reads, yielding one entry per CDR3 protein. The data show 500,000 to 650,000 distinct CDR3 sequences, 20% to 25% seen once. The same data also went into a second study, on yellow fever vaccine responses in identical twins.

Sequences were obtained from CD4+ T cells sorted from blood. These TCRs come from a woman younger than 30 in good health. CDR3s include the opening cysteine and the closing phenylalanine or tryptophan. D genes are given only for firm matches.

TRBV7-2,TRBD1,CASSSRDRAGFF
TRBV5-1,-,CASSLPRQGNQPQHF
TRBV7-2,-,CASSPHTEAFF
TRBV5-1,-,CASSLGPAFNEKLFF
TRBV10-2,TRBD2,CASSESTLAGGPTYNEQFF
TRBV5-6,-,CASSLAGGIYEQYF
TRBV29-1,-,CSATNQLSYEQYF
TRBV10-3,-,CAISDSADTQYF
TRBV20-1,TRBD2,CSAPTSGSRSEQFF
TRBV7-2,-,CASSSLTSYNEQFF
TRBV7-9,TRBD1,CASSAVDRGIGELFF
TRBV6-1,TRBD2,CASRHTSGGAYNEQFF
TRBV11-2,TRBD2,CASRLAGTLSYEQYF
TRBV5-1,-,CASSVAGSETQYF
TRBV5-1,-,CASSLGASGPTGELFF
TRBV5-1,-,CASSLNLFSGETQYF
TRBV7-3,TRBD2,CASSLTSGSIHEQYF
TRBV2,-,CASSERTLVNEQFF
TRBV6-1,-,CASSERGSGNQPQHF
TRBV19,-,CASSKGLLNTEAFF
TRBV12-3/TRBV12-4,-,CARCLLGRDRGRTGELFF
TRBV19,TRBD2,CASSTGGANIQYF
TRBV5-6,-,CASSFRGLSYNEQFF
TRBV20-1,-,CSARALNGAYNEQFF
TRBV18,-,CASSPLAGRWNTEAFF
TRBV15,TRBD2,CATSRDPSGGYYNEQFF
TRBV20-1,-,CSTKETGRIDIQYF
TRBV7-2,-,CASSLARALFNEQFF
TRBV20-1,-,CSAWDTQETQYF
TRBV10-3,-,CAISESDPFSGNTIYF
TRBV27,-,CASFPPGLIGNTEAFF
TRBV2,-,CASTETGTDTQYF
TRBV7-9,TRBD1,CASSLGAGTGIYEQYF
TRBV2,TRBD2,CASSGTSGDTQYF
TRBV4-1,TRBD2,CASSQSSGRASETQYF
TRBV4-1,-,CASSQVAGQPYNEQFF
TRBV28,-,CASRSGHLTGELFF
TRBV4-1,TRBD1,CASSQDWIGQAANNLAKNIQYF
TRBV2,-,CASSEGRGYQPQHF
TRBV3-1,-,CASSQGNRYNEKLFF
TRBV3-1,TRBD2,CASSQDLWGTSDQETQYF
TRBV29-1,-,CSVSWSSSSNQPQHF
TRBV12-3/TRBV12-4,TRBD1,CAISLEGPTGSGANVLTF
TRBV18,-,CASSLQGSPDEQYF
TRBV3-1,-,CASSQEGAGTNVLTF
TRBV9,-,CASSVDSAETQYF
TRBV29-1,TRBD1,CSVAGDSHRRTGELFF
TRBV6-1,TRBD1,CASSKQGNYNEQFF
TRBV18,-,CASSPPDSNEKLFF
TRBV5-1,TRBD2,CASSFSTSGRDTQYF
TRBV7-3,-,CASSLIPSIYNEQFF
TRBV5-6,-,CASSFGTRVQETQYF
TRBV5-1,TRBD2,CASSFRGEGTDTQYF
TRBV11-3,-,CASSLADTGQFF
TRBV7-9,-,CASSSQENYGYTF